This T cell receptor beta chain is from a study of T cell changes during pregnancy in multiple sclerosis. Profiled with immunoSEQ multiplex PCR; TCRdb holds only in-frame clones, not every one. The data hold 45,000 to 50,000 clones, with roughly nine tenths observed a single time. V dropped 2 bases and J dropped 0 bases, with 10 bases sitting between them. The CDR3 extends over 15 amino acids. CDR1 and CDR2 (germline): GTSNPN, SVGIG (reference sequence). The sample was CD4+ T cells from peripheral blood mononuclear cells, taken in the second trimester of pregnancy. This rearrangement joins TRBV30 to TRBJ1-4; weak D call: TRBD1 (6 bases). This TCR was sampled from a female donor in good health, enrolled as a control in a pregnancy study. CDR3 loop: CAWSWGRATNEKLFF. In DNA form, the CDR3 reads TGTGCCTGGAGTTGGGGGCGGGCAACTAATGAAAAACTGTTTTTT.